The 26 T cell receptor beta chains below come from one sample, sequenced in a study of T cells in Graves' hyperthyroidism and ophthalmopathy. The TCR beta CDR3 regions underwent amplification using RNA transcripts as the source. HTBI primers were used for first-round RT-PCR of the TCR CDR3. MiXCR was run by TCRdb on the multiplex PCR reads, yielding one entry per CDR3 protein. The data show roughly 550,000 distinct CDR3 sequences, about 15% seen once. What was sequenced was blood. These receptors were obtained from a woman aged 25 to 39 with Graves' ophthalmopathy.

CDR3 DNA: TGTGCCAGCAGCCCGCTAGACTCTGAGCAGTTCTTC. Residues: CASSPLDSEQFF. J is TRBJ2-1 and V is TRBV5-4, with unresolved D. The CDR3 spans 12 residues. Germline CDR1 is SGHNT and CDR2 is YYREEE (reference sequence). V dropped 4 bases and J dropped 9 bases, with 11 bases sitting between them.

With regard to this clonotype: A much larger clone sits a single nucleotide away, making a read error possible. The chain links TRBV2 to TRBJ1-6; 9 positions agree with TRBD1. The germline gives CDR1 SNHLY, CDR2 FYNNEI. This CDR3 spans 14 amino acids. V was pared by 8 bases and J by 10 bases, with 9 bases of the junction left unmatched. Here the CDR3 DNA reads TGTGCCAGCGCCCCGGGACAGGGTGGATCACCCCTCCACTTT. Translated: CASAPGQGGSPLHF.

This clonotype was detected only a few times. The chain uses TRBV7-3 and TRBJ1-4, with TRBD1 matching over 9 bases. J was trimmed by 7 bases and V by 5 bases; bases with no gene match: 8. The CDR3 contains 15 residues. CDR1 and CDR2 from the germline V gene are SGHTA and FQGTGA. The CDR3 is CASSRGTGQGEKLFF. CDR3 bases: TGTGCCAGCAGCCGAGGGACAGGGCAAGGTGAAAAACTGTTTTTT.

The DNA of the CDR3 is TGCAGCGTGGTGACAGGGGGTAGAGATACGCAGTATTTT. Translating it yields CSVVTGGRDTQYF. The J gene is TRBJ2-3, the V gene TRBV29-1, with 9 bases fitting TRBD1. Trimming took 6 bases from V and 5 from J; bases not matched to a gene: 6. CDR1 and CDR2 (germline): SQVTM, ANQGSEA. This CDR3 has 13 amino acids.

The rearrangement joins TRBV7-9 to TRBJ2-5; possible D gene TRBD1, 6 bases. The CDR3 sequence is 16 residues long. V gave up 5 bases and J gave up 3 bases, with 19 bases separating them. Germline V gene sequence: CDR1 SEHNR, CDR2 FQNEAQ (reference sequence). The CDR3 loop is CASSPPRGEGKETQYF. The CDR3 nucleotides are TGTGCCAGCAGCCCCCCCAGGGGAGAGGGTAAAGAGACCCAGTACTTC.

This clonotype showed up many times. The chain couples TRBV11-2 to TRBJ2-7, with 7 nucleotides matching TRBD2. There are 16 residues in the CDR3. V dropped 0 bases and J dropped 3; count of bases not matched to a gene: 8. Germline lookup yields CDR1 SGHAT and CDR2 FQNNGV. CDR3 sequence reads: CASSLDRGGSFYEQYF. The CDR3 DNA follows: TGTGCCAGCAGCTTAGATCGTGGCGGGAGTTTCTACGAGCAGTACTTC.

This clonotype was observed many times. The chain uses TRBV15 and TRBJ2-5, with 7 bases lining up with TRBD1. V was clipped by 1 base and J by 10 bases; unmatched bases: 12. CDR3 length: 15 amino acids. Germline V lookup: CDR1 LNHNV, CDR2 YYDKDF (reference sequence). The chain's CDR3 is CATSRGWGQNGLQYF. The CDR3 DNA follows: TGTGCCACCAGCAGAGGATGGGGACAGAACGGTCTCCAGTACTTC.

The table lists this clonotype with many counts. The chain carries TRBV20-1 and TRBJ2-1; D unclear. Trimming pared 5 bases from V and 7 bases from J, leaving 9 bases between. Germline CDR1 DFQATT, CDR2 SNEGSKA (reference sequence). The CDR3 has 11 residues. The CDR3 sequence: CSAPWTNEQFF. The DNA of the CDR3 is TGCAGTGCTCCGTGGACGAATGAGCAGTTCTTC.

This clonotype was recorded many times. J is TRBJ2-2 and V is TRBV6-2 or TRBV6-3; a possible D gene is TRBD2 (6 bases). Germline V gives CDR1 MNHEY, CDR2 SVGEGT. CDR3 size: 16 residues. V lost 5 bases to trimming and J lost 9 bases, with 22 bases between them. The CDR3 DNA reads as TGTGCCAGCAGTAGAACCCCGGGACTCAGAAACCGGGAGCTGTTTTTT. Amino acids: CASSRTPGLRNRELFF.

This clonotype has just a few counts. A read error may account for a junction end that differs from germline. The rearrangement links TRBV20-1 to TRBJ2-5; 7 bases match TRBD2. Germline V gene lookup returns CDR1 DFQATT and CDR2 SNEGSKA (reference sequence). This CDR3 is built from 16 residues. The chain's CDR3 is CSARSLAALEVETRYF. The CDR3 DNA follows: TGCAGTGCTAGGTCCCTAGCGGCCTTGGAAGTAGAGACCCGGTACTTC.

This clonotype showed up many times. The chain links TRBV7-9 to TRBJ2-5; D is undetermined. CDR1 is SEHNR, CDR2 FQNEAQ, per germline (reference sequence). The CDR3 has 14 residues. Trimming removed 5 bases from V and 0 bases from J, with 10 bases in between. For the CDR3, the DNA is TGTGCCAGCAGCGCGACAAATAACCAAGAGACCCAGTACTTC. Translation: CASSATNNQETQYF.

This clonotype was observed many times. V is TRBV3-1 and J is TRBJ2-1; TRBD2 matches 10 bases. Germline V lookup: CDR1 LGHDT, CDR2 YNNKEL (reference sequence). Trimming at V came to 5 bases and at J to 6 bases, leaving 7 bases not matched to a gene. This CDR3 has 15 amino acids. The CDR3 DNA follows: TGTGCCAGCAGCTTACTAGCGGGGCCGGGCAATGAGCAGTTCTTC. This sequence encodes CASSLLAGPGNEQFF.

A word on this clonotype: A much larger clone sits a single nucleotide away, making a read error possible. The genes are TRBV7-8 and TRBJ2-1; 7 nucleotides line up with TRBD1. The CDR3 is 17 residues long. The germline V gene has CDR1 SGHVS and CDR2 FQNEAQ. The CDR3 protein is CASSSGTAKSSYNGQFF. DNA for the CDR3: TGTGCCAGCAGCTCCGGGACAGCTAAGAGCTCCTACAATGGGCAGTTCTTC.

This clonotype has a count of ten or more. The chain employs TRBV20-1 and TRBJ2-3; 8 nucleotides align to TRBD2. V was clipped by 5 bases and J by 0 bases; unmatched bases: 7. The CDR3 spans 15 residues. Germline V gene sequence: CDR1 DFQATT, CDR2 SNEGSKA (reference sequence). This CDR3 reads CSAFDSGESTDTQYF. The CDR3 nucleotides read TGCAGTGCTTTTGATAGCGGGGAGAGCACAGATACGCAGTATTTT.

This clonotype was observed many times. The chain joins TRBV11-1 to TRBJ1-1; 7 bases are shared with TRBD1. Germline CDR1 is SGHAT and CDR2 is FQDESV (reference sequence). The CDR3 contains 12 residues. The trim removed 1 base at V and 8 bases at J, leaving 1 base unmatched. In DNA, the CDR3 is TGTGCCAGCAGCTTAGAGACAGGGGAAGCTTTCTTT. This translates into CASSLETGEAFF.

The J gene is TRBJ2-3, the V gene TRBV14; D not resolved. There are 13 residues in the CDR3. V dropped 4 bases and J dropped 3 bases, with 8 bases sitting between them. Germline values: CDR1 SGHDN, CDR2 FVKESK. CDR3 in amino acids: CASSREITDTQYF. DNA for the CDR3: TGTGCCAGCAGCCGTGAGATTACAGATACGCAGTATTTT.

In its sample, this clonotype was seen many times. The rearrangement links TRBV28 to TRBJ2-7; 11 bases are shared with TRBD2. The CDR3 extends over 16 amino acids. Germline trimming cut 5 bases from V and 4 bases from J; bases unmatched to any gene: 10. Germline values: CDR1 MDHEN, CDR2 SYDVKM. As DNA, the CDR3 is TGTGCCAGCAGTGCCACGACTAGCGGGATTGATTACGAGCAGTACTTC. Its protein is CASSATTSGIDYEQYF.

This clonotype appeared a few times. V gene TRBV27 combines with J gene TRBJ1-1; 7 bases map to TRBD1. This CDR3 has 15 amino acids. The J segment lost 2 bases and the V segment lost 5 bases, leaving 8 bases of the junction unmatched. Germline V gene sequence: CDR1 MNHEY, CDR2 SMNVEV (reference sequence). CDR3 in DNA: TGTGCCAGCAGTCTCTCGGGACAGACTAACACTGAAGCTTTCTTT. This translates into CASSLSGQTNTEAFF.

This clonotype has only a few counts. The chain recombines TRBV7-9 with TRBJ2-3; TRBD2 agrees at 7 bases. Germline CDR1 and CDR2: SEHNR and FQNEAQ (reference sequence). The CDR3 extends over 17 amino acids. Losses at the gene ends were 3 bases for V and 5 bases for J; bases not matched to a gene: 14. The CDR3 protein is CASSFLAEAGSIDTQYF. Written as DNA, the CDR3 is TGTGCCAGCAGCTTCTTGGCCGAAGCGGGATCAATAGATACGCAGTATTTT.

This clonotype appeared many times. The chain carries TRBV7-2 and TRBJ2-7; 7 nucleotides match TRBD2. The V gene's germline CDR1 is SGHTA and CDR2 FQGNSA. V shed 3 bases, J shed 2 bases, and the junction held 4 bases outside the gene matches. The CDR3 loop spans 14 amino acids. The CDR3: CASSFRDYPYEQYF. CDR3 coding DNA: TGTGCCAGCAGCTTCCGGGACTATCCCTACGAGCAGTACTTC.

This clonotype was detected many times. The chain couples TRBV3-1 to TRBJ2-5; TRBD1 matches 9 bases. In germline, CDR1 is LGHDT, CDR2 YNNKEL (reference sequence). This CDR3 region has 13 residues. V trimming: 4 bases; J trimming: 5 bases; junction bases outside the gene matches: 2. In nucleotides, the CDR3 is TGTGCCAGCAGCCGGACAGGGGATGAGACCCAGTACTTC. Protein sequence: CASSRTGDETQYF.

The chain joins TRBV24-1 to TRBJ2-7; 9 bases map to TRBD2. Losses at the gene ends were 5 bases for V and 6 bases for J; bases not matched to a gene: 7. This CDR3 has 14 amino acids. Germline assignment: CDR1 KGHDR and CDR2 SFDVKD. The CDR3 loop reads CATSVSGRSPEQYF. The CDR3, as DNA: TGTGCCACCAGTGTAAGCGGGAGGTCCCCCGAGCAGTACTTC.

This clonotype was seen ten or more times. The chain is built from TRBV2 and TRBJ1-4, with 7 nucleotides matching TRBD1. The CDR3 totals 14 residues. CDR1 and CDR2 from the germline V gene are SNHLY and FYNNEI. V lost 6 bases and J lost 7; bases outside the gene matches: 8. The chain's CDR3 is CASRHRGGSEKLFF. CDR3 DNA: TGTGCCAGCAGACACAGGGGCGGAAGTGAAAAACTGTTTTTT.

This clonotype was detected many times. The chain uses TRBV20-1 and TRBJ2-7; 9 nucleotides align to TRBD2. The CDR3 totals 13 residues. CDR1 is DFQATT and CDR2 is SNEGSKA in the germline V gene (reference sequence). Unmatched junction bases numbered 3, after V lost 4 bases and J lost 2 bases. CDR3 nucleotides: TGCAGTGCTAACCTAGCGGGGACCTACGAGCAGTACTTC. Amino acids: CSANLAGTYEQYF.

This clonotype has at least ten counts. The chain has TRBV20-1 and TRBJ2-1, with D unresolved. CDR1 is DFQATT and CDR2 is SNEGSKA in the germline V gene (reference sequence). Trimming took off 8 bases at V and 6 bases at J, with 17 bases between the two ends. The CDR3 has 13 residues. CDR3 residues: CSKPGAWGNEQFF. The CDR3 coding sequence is TGCAGTAAACCGGGTGCGTGGGGCAATGAGCAGTTCTTC.

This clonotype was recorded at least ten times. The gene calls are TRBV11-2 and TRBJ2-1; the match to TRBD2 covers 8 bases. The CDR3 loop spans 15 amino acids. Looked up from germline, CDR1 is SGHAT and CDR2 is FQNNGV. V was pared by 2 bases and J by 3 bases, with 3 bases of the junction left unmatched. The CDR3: CASSLSTSGYNEQFF. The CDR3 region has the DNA TGTGCCAGCAGCTTAAGCACTAGCGGCTACAATGAGCAGTTCTTC.